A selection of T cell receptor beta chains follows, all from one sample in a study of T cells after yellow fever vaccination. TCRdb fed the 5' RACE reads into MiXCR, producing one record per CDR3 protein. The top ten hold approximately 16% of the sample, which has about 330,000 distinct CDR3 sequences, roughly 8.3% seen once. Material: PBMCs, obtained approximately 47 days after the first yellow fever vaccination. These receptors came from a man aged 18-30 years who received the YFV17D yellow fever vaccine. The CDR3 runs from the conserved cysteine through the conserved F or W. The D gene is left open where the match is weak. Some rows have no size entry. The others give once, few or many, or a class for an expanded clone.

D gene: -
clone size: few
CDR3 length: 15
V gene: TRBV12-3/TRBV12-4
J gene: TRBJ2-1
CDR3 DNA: TGTGCCAGCAGTTCTTCAGGGAATCCGTACAATGAGCAGTTCTTC
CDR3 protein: CASSSSGNPYNEQFF

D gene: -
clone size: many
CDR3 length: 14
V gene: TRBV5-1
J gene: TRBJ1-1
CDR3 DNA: TGCGCCAGCAGCTTGGCCGTCAGTAACACTGAAGCTTTCTTT
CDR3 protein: CASSLAVSNTEAFF

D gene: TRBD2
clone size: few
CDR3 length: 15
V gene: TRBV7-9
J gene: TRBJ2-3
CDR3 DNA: TGTGCCAGCAGCCCCCTAGCGGGGGCTTCCAATACGCAGTATTTT
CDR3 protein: CASSPLAGASNTQYF

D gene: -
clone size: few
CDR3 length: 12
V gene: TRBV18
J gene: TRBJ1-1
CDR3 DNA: TGTGCCAGCTCACCGGTTACAGGTCTAGCTTTCTTT
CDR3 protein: CASSPVTGLAFF

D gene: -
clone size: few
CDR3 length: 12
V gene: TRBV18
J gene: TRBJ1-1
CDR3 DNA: TGTGCCAGCTCACCACCCGGCAGGGAGGCTTTCTTT
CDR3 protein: CASSPPGREAFF

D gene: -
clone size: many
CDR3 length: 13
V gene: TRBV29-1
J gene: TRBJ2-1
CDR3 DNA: TGCAGCGTTGGCGGGACTCCCCTGGATGAGCAGTTCTTC
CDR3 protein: CSVGGTPLDEQFF

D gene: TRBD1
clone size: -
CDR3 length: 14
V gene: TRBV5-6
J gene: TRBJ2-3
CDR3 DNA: TGTGCCAGCAGCTCCCCGGACAGGGGAGATACGCAGTATTTT
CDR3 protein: CASSSPDRGDTQYF

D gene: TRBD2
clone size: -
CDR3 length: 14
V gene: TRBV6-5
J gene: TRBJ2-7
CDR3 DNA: TGTGCCAGCAGTTATGGGGGAGGGGCCTACGAGCAGTACTTC
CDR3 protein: CASSYGGGAYEQYF

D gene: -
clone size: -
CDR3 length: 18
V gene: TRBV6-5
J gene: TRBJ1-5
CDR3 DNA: TGTGCCAGCAGTTACTCGAGGGGCAAAGTTTATAGCAATCAGCCCCAGCATTTT
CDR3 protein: CASSYSRGKVYSNQPQHF

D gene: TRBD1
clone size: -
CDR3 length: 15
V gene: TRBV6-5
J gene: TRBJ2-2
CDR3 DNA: TGTGCCAGCAGTTACTCCGGGACAGGGGCCGGGGAGCTGTTTTTT
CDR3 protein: CASSYSGTGAGELFF

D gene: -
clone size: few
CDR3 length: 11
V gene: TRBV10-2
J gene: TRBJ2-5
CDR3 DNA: TGCGCCAGCACTGTAGGGGAGACCCAGTACTTC
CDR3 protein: CASTVGETQYF

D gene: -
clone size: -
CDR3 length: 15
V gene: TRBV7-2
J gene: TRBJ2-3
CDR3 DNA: TGTGCCAGCAGCTTAGTTGTGGGCCTGGGAGATACGCAGTATTTT
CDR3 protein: CASSLVVGLGDTQYF

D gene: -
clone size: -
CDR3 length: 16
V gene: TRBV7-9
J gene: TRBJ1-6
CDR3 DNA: TGTGCCAGCAGCTTTATCGGGACACCGGTCGATTCACCCCTCCACTTT
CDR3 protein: CASSFIGTPVDSPLHF

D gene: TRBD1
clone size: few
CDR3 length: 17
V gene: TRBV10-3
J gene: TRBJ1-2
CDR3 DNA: TGTGCCATCAGTGCGGGACAGGGGGGTAAAGCTAACTATGGCTACACCTTC
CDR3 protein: CAISAGQGGKANYGYTF

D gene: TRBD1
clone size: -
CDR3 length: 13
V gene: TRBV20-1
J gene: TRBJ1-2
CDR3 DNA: TGCAGTGCTAAGGGACAGGGGGTTGGTGGCTACACCTTC
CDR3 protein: CSAKGQGVGGYTF

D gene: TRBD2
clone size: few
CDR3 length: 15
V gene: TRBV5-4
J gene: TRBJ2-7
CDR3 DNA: TGTGCCAGCAGCCCGGGAGGGGGGAGCCCCTACGAGCAGTACTTC
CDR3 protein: CASSPGGGSPYEQYF

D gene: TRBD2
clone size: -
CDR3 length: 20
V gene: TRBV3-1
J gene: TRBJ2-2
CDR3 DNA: TGTGCCAGCAGCCCGCATGGAGGGCTAGCGGGGGGCTCGAGCACCGGGGAGCTGTTTTTT
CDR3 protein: CASSPHGGLAGGSSTGELFF

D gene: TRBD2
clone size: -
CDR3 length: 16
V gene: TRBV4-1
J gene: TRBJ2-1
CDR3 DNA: TGCGCCAGCAGCCAAGAGGGGCTAGCGGGGGGCAATGAGCAGTTCTTC
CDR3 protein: CASSQEGLAGGNEQFF

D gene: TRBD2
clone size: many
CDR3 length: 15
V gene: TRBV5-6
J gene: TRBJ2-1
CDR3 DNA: TGTGCCAGCAGCTTGTCCCCGGGGGGGCATAATGAGCAGTTCTTC
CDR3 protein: CASSLSPGGHNEQFF

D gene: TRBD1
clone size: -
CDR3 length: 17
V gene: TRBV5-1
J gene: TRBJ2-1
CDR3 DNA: TGCGCCAGCAGTTACCTTTTTTCCGGGACAGGGTACAATGAGCAGTTCTTC
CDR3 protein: CASSYLFSGTGYNEQFF

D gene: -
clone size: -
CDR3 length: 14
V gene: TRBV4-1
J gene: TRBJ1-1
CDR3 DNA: TGCGCCAGCAGCCAAGAAAAGGGGGATACTGAAGCTTTCTTT
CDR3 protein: CASSQEKGDTEAFF

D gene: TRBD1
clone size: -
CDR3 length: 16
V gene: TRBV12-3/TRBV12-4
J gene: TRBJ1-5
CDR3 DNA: TGTGCCAGCAGGGACGATCGGCAGGGGGGTTATCAGCCCCAGCATTTT
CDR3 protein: CASRDDRQGGYQPQHF

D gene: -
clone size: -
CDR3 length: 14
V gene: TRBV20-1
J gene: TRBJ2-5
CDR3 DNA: TGCAGTGCTGTCGCCACTAGCAACCAAGAGACCCAGTACTTC
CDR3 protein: CSAVATSNQETQYF

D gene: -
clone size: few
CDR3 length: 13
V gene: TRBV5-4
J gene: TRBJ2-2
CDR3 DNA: TGTGCCAGCAGCCCCTTTAACACCGGGGAGCTGTTTTTT
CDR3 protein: CASSPFNTGELFF

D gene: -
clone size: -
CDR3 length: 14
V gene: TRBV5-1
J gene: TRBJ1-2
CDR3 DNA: TGCGCCAGCAGCGCTGGGACACGGAACTATGGCTACACCTTC
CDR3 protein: CASSAGTRNYGYTF

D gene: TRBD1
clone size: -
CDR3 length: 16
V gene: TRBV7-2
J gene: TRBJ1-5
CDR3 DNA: TGTGCCAGCAGCTTAGAGGGACAGGGCTCGAATCAGCCCCAGCATTTT
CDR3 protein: CASSLEGQGSNQPQHF

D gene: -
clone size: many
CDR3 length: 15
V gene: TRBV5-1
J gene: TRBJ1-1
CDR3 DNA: TGCGCCAGCAGCTTGGGCGGGGGAATGAACACTGAAGCTTTCTTT
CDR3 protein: CASSLGGGMNTEAFF

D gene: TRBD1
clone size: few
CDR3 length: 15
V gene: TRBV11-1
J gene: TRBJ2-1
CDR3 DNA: TGTGCCAGCAGGGCAACCGGGACAGGGTACCATGAGCAGTTCTTC
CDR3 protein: CASRATGTGYHEQFF

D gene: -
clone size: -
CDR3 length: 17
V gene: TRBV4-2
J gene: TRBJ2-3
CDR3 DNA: TGTGCCAGCAGCCAAGAGCCTTCCGAAGGGAACACAGATACGCAGTATTTT
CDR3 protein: CASSQEPSEGNTDTQYF

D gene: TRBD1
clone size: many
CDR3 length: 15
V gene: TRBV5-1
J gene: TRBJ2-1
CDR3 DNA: TGCGCCAGCAGCTTGGAGGGGACAGGGTACAATGAGCAGTTCTTC
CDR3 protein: CASSLEGTGYNEQFF

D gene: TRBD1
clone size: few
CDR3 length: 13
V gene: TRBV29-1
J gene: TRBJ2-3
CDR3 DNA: TGCAGCCTGAGGACAGGGAGTATAGATACGCAGTATTTT
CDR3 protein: CSLRTGSIDTQYF

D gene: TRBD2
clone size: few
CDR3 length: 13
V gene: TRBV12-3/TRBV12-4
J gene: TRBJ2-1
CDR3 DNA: TGTGCCAGCAGCTCCAGCGGGGGCGGTGAGCAGTTCTTC
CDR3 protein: CASSSSGGGEQFF

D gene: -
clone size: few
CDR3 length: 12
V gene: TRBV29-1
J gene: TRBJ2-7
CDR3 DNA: TGCAGCGTTTCGGGCCAGAATTACGAGCAGTACTTC
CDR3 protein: CSVSGQNYEQYF

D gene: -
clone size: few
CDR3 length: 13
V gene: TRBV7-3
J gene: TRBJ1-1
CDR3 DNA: TGTGCCAGCAGCTTAATGGGTACGACTGAAGCTTTCTTT
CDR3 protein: CASSLMGTTEAFF

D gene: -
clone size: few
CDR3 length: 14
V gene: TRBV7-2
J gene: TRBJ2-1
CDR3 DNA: TGTGCCAGCAGCCGAGACCCACAAGACGGTGAGCAGTTCTTC
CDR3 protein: CASSRDPQDGEQFF

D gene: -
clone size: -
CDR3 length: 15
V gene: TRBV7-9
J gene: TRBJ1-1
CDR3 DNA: TGTGCCAGCAGCTTAAATCAGGGCCGGGATTCTGAAGCTTTCTTT
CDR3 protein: CASSLNQGRDSEAFF

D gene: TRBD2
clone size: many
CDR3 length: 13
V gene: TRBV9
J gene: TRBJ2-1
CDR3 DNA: TGTGCCAGCAGCGTAAGCGGGGGGAATGAGCAGTTCTTC
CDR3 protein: CASSVSGGNEQFF

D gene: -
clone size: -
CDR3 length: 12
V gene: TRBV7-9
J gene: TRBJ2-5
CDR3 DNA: TGTGCCAGCAGTCAAAGTCGGGAGACCCAGTACTTC
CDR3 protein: CASSQSRETQYF

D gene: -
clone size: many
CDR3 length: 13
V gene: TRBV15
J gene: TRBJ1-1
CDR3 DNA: TGTGCCACCACGCGTGACTTGAACACTGAAGCTTTCTTT
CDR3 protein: CATTRDLNTEAFF

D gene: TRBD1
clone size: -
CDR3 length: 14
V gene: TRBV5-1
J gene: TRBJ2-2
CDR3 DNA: TGCGCCAGCAGCTACTTTGGACAGGGCGGGGAGCTGTTTTTT
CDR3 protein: CASSYFGQGGELFF

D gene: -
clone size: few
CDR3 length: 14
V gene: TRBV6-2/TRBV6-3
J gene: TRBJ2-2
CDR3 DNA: TGTGCCAGCTATTATCCTTCCTTTGGCGGGGAGCTGTTTTTT
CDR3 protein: CASYYPSFGGELFF